The sequence of this T cell receptor (beta chain) was determined in a study of blood T cell repertoires in COVID-19. Generated by immunoSEQ multiplex PCR, the TCRdb table keeps only in-frame clones and is missing some. The table records about 200,000 clones, 65% to 90% of them present only once. The origin of this receptor is a woman aged 25-40 years who had been exposed to COVID-19. Sequences were obtained from PBMCs or T cells enriched from blood (not recorded which).

Here the CDR3 reads CASSQGSLSTDTQYF. Written as DNA, the CDR3 is TGTGCCAGCAGCCAGGGCAGTCTAAGCACAGATACGCAGTATTTT. The V and J genes are TRBV3-1 (or the pseudogene TRBV3-2) and TRBJ2-3, with unresolved D. Trimming left V 3 bases short and J 0 bases short, with 10 bases between. The CDR3 length is 15 residues. Germline V gene data show CDR1 as LGHDT and CDR2 as YNNKEL (reference sequence).